This T cell receptor (beta chain) was observed in a study of T cell changes during pregnancy in multiple sclerosis. Here immunoSEQ multiplex PCR was the method, and the copy in TCRdb shows in-frame clones only, minus some. The sample contains approximately 88,000 clones, roughly 93% of which appear only once. The germline CDR1 and CDR2 sequences are MNHNY and SVGAGI (reference sequence). This CDR3 region has 11 residues. Deletions cut 9 bases from V and 6 bases from J, with 11 bases between. The TCR sequence derives from a female donor with multiple sclerosis, enrolled in a pregnancy study. The rearrangement joins TRBV6-6 to TRBJ1-2, with D hard to call. This material consisted of peripheral blood, taken in the third trimester of pregnancy. For the CDR3, the DNA is TGTGCCAGTGCCCGTTCGGATGGCTACACCTTC. Translated, it gives CASARSDGYTF.